This record looks at one T cell receptor beta chain sequence and its context. These data originate in a study of blood T cell repertoires in COVID-19. Background on the study: COVID-19 samples collected from the United States, Italy and Spain covered acute and convalescent phases. In each case, the material was cDNA or gDNA derived from T cells, B-cell-depleted T cells, or PBMCs.

As originally analysed: Reference gene primer amplification gave nucleated cell count estimates. Some clones are missing from TCRdb's copy, which holds only in-frame ones; the method was immunoSEQ multiplex PCR. That table is the source of V, J and clone size, and D and trimming were worked out from the DNA. Counted here are about 55,000 clones, about nine tenths occurring once; the ten biggest clones make up roughly 2.7%. CDR1 and CDR2 from the germline V gene are WNHNN and SYGVQD (reference sequence). Germline trimming cut 9 bases from V and 0 bases from J; bases unmatched to any gene: 13. The CDR3 extends over 17 amino acids.

This sequence originates from an elderly man with acute or convalescent COVID-19. Sequenced input: peripheral blood. The rearrangement joins TRBV10-1 to TRBJ2-2, with 7 bases identical to TRBD1. Here the CDR3 DNA reads TGCGCCAGACCGGCTACCAGGGGGTTCGCGAACACCGGGGAGCTGTTTTTT. Residues: CARPATRGFANTGELFF.